These 24 T cell receptor beta chains originate from one sample sequenced in a study of human T cells and chemical hapten exposure. Described time point: pre-sensitization, week 0. Treatment: therapeutic diphenylcyclopropenone sensitization with weekly scalp DPC. TCRdb recomputed calls from the RACE reads with MiXCR, one row per CDR3 protein. The table has roughly 380,000 distinct CDR3 sequences, about 5.1% seen once. The material sequenced was whole blood, taken in connection with sensitization to the hapten diphenylcyclopropenone (DPC). The receptors were sampled from a woman between 50 and 59 years old with alopecia areata. Some clones in this sample may be carry-over from other donors' samples.

Details on this clonotype: Since a much larger clone is just one base distant, this may be a read error. CDR3 region: CNVEDPRQGMETQYF. The CDR3 bases are TGCAACGTTGAAGATCCCCGACAGGGAATGGAGACCCAGTACTTC. V and J are TRBV29-1 and TRBJ2-5; the match to TRBD1 covers 7 bases. CDR1 is SQVTM and CDR2 is ANQGSEA in the germline V gene. The CDR3 spans 15 residues.

The J gene is TRBJ2-5, the V gene TRBV5-5; a weak D match, TRBD1 (5 bases). Looked up from germline, CDR1 is SGHKS and CDR2 is YYEKEE (reference sequence). The CDR3 runs 15 residues. V was shortened by 4 bases and J by 7 bases, with 20 bases between the two germline ends. CDR3 amino acids: CASSLRWKGVLTQYF. CDR3 coding DNA: TGTGCCAGCAGCCTGAGGTGGAAAGGGGTTTTGACCCAGTACTTC.

This clonotype was detected many times. CDR3 loop: CASSFGRDTQYF. The CDR3 DNA reads TGTGCCAGCAGCTTTGGTAGGGATACGCAGTATTTT. V and J are TRBV13 and TRBJ2-3, with unresolved D. The CDR3 totals 12 residues. The V end lost 3 bases, the J end lost 6 bases, and 7 bases lay between the germline ends. The V gene's germline CDR1 is PRHDT and CDR2 FYEKMQ (reference sequence).

V usage is TRBV29-1 and J usage is TRBJ1-4; 7 bases match TRBD1. Per the germline V gene, CDR1 is SQVTM and CDR2 is ANQGSEA. The V gene end was trimmed by 6 bases and the J gene end by 6 bases; junction bases not matched to a gene: 7. The CDR3 sequence is 13 residues long. This chain's CDR3 is CSVGTAPDEKLFF. The CDR3 DNA sequence: TGCAGCGTGGGGACAGCTCCTGATGAAAAACTGTTTTTT.

The chain has TRBV7-9 and TRBJ2-2, with TRBD2 matching over 7 bases. Per germline, CDR1 SEHNR and CDR2 FQNEAQ (reference sequence). The CDR3 contains 18 residues. V trimming: 2 bases; J trimming: 0 bases; junction bases outside the gene matches: 9. CDR3 sequence reads: CASSLPTDSGPNTGELFF. The DNA for the CDR3 is TGTGCCAGCAGCTTACCTACCGATAGCGGGCCGAACACCGGGGAGCTGTTTTTT.

The rearrangement uses TRBV12-3 or TRBV12-4 and TRBJ2-7; a weak D match, TRBD2 (7 bases). The V and J ends lost 5 bases and 7 bases respectively, with 18 bases between them. The CDR3 is made up of 14 amino acids. The CDR3 DNA is TGTGCCAGCAGTCCTAGTACGGGGGGCGCGGAGCAGTACTTC. Translating it yields CASSPSTGGAEQYF.

The sample holds many counts of this clonotype. The chain has TRBV3-1 and TRBJ2-3; a weak D match, TRBD1 (5 bases). V lost 0 bases, J lost 5 bases, and 15 bases lay in between. The CDR3 runs to 16 residues. In germline, CDR1 is LGHDT, CDR2 YNNKEL (reference sequence). CDR3 in DNA: TGTGCCAGCAGCCAAGATCTTACGGCAACAGGAGATACGCAGTATTTT. It specifies CASSQDLTATGDTQYF.

This chain uses TRBV2 with TRBJ2-3, with a weak D call TRBD2 (5 bases). Germline V gives CDR1 SNHLY, CDR2 FYNNEI. The CDR3 length is 16 residues. Trimming removed 1 base at V and 4 bases at J, with 15 bases between. CDR3 in amino acids: CASSEELLAGADTQYF. Written as DNA, the CDR3 is TGTGCCAGCAGTGAAGAGTTGCTAGCTGGGGCAGATACGCAGTATTTT.

Ten or more counts support this clonotype. The chain combines TRBV12-3 or TRBV12-4 with TRBJ2-4; D may match TRBD1 or TRBD2 (5 bases each). This CDR3 contains 18 residues. V dropped 6 bases and J dropped 2 bases, with 23 bases sitting between them. This CDR3 is CASSPNTGGVLTKNIQYF. CDR3 bases: TGTGCCAGCAGCCCTAATACAGGAGGCGTGTTGACCAAAAACATTCAGTACTTC.

This clonotype was counted many times. This chain connects TRBV6-2 or TRBV6-3 to TRBJ1-5; D is ambiguous. Trimming removed 3 bases at V and 7 bases at J, with 10 bases between. Germline-derived CDR1 and CDR2 are MNHEY and SVGEGT. The CDR3 is 13 residues long. The CDR3 region is CASSYSAGQPQHF. CDR3 DNA: TGTGCCAGCAGTTATAGCGCGGGGCAGCCCCAGCATTTT.

This clonotype showed up just a few times. This sequence joins TRBV7-2 and TRBJ1-1; 9 positions agree with TRBD1. The germline V gene has CDR1 SGHTA and CDR2 FQGNSA. There are 14 residues in the CDR3. V trimming: 6 bases; J trimming: 4 bases; junction bases outside the gene matches: 6. The CDR3 protein is CASRPGQGTTEAFF. In DNA form, the CDR3 reads TGTGCCAGCAGACCAGGACAGGGGACCACTGAAGCTTTCTTT.

This clonotype was picked up a small number of times. The chain has TRBV11-2 and TRBJ1-3; unclear D gene. The CDR3 totals 17 residues. The germline gives CDR1 SGHAT, CDR2 FQNNGV. V was trimmed by 1 base and J by 0 bases, leaving 13 bases between them. CDR3 nucleotides: TGTGCCAGCAGCTTAGTTCTCCGTAAGCTCTCTGGAAACACCATATATTTT. It encodes CASSLVLRKLSGNTIYF.

This chain links TRBV7-9 with TRBJ1-3; 8 bases map to TRBD1. CDR1 is SEHNR, CDR2 FQNEAQ, per germline (reference sequence). The CDR3 is 15 amino acids. V gave up 3 bases and J gave up 4 bases; unmatched junction bases: 5. The DNA for the CDR3 is TGTGCCAGCAGCTTCGGTCGACAGGGGGGAAACACCATATATTTT. Translating gives CASSFGRQGGNTIYF.

This clonotype was seen at least ten times. This chain links TRBV15 with TRBJ2-1; D remains ambiguous. The CDR3 length is 15 residues. Trimming took off 0 bases at V and 0 bases at J, with 6 bases between the two ends. Germline V gene data show CDR1 as LNHNV and CDR2 as YYDKDF (reference sequence). Here the CDR3 DNA reads TGTGCCACCAGCAGAGACGTCCGCTCCTACAATGAGCAGTTCTTC. Translated, it gives CATSRDVRSYNEQFF.

In its sample, this clonotype was seen many times. The chain is built from TRBV20-1 and TRBJ1-1; the match to TRBD1 covers 7 bases. Trimming cost V 6 bases and J 3 bases; bases outside gene matches: 1. Germline V lookup: CDR1 DFQATT, CDR2 SNEGSKA (reference sequence). The CDR3 has 11 residues. The CDR3: CSARGDTEAFF. For the CDR3, the DNA is TGCAGTGCCAGGGGGGACACTGAAGCTTTCTTT.

The table lists this clonotype with many counts. The J gene is TRBJ2-7, the V gene TRBV20-1; D might be TRBD1 (6 bases). CDR1 and CDR2 (germline): DFQATT, SNEGSKA (reference sequence). The germline V and J ends were trimmed by 5 bases and 2 bases, with 16 bases remaining between them. The CDR3 has 14 residues. This chain's CDR3 is CSAHPLGGTYEQYF. CDR3 DNA sequence: TGCAGTGCTCACCCTTTAGGGGGTACCTACGAGCAGTACTTC.

In this sample, this clonotype turned up a few times. This chain links TRBV11-2 with TRBJ1-2; D may be TRBD1 (6 bases). V lost 5 bases to trimming and J lost 3 bases, with 19 bases between them. This CDR3 region has 16 residues. From germline, CDR1 is SGHAT and CDR2 FQNNGV. The DNA of the CDR3 is TGTGCCAGCAGCCCCTCTCGAGACAGGCTTTACTATGGCTACACCTTC. Amino acids: CASSPSRDRLYYGYTF. The full variable domain, rest sourced from reference TRBV11-2 and TRBJ1-2, is EAGVAQSPRYKIIEKRQSVAFWCNPISGHATLYWYQQILGQGPKLLIQFQNNGVVDDSQLPKDRFSAERLKGVDSTLKIQPAKLEDSAVYLCASSPSRDRLYYGYTFGSGTRLTVV.

This chain uses TRBV7-2 with TRBJ2-1; possible D gene TRBD1, 7 bases. The ends were cut back, 7 bases at V and 2 bases at J, with 15 bases in the middle. The CDR3 runs to 15 residues. In germline, CDR1 is SGHTA, CDR2 FQGNSA. The CDR3 spells CASTQGGFTYNEQFF. CDR3 sequence (DNA): TGTGCCAGCACCCAGGGGGGTTTCACCTACAATGAGCAGTTCTTC.

The rearrangement joins TRBV27 to TRBJ2-3, with 9 positions matching TRBD2. With V trimmed by 9 bases and J by 1 base, 8 bases remained unmatched. Germline V gene data show CDR1 as MNHEY and CDR2 as SMNVEV (reference sequence). There are 15 residues in the CDR3. CDR3: CASGPTSGRTDTQYF. The CDR3 DNA sequence: TGTGCCAGTGGACCGACTAGCGGACGCACAGATACGCAGTATTTT.

This clonotype was detected only a few times. V and J are TRBV6-2 or TRBV6-3 and TRBJ1-5, with D possibly TRBD1 on 6 matching bases. V was trimmed by 2 bases and J by 1 base, leaving 12 bases between them. Germline lookup yields CDR1 MNHEY and CDR2 SVGEGT. The CDR3 is 16 residues long. For the CDR3, the DNA is TGTGCCAGCAGTTACCTAGGGGGGATGAGCAATCAGCCCCAGCATTTT. Translated: CASSYLGGMSNQPQHF.

This clonotype was observed a handful of times. The rearrangement links TRBV12-3 or TRBV12-4 to TRBJ1-3, with 7 bases fitting TRBD1. The CDR3 has 12 amino acids. V trimming: 11 bases; J trimming: 3 bases; junction bases outside the gene matches: 4. CDR3 sequence: CAFDRVGNTIYF. The DNA of the CDR3 is TGTGCCTTCGACAGGGTTGGAAACACCATATATTTT.

This clonotype occurred many times. The V call is TRBV7-8, the J call TRBJ2-3; D uncertain. The CDR3 runs to 16 residues. Trimming stripped 2 bases from V and 6 bases from J, with 18 bases between. Germline values: CDR1 SGHVS, CDR2 FQNEAQ. The CDR3 sequence is CASSLPAAYAADTQYF. The CDR3 DNA sequence: TGTGCCAGCAGCTTACCCGCGGCTTACGCAGCCGATACGCAGTATTTT.

Many counts were recorded for this clonotype. The V call is TRBV27, the J call TRBJ2-3, with 13 bases matching TRBD2. The CDR3 is 18 amino acids. V shed 3 bases and J 0 bases; nucleotides not matched to a gene: 6. From germline, CDR1 is MNHEY and CDR2 SMNVEV (reference sequence). CDR3 coding DNA: TGTGCCAGCAGTTTCCGACTAGCGGGAGGAACTAGCACAGATACGCAGTATTTT. This gives the protein CASSFRLAGGTSTDTQYF.

The chain uses TRBV6-5 and TRBJ1-4; 7 bases fit TRBD1. The CDR3 is 14 residues long. The V and J ends lost 5 bases and 4 bases, in that order; junction bases with no gene match: 4. CDR1 and CDR2 (germline): MNHEY, SVGAGI. The CDR3 region is CASSLGTVNEKLFF. DNA of the CDR3: TGTGCCAGCAGTCTCGGGACAGTTAATGAAAAACTGTTTTTT.